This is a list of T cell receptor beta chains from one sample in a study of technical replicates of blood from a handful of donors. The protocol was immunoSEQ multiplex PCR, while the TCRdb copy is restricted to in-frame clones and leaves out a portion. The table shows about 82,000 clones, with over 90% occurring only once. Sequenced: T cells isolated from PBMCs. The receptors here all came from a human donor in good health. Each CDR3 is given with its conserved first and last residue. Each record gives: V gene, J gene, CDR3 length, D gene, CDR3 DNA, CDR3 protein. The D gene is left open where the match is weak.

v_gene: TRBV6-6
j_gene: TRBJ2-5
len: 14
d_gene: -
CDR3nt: TGTGCCAGCAGTTACACGGGGGTCCAAGAGACCCAGTACTTC
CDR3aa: CASSYTGVQETQYF

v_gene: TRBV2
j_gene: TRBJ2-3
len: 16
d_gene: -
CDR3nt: TGTGCCAGCAGTTCTAGGGGGACCCACAGCACAGATACGCAGTATTTT
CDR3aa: CASSSRGTHSTDTQYF

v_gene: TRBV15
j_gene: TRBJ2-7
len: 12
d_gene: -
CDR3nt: TGTGCCACCAGCAGAGATCTCCACGAGCAGTACTTC
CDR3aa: CATSRDLHEQYF

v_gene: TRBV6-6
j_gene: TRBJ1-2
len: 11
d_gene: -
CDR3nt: TGTGCCATCGAAACAGAATCCGGCTACACCTTC
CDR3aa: CAIETESGYTF

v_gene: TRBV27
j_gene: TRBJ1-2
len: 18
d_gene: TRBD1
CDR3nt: TGTGCCAGCAGGGACCCCGGGACAGGGGGCGCGCAAAGCTATGGCTACACCTTC
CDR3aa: CASRDPGTGGAQSYGYTF

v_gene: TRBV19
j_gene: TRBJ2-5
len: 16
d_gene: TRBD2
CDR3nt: TGTGCCAGTAGTATGAGTTCTAGCGGGAACATGGGGACCCAGTACTTC
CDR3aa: CASSMSSSGNMGTQYF

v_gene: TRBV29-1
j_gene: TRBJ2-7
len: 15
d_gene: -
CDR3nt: TGCAGCGTTGTTTTGTTTGGGCAGAAGACCTACGAGCAGTACTTC
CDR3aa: CSVVLFGQKTYEQYF

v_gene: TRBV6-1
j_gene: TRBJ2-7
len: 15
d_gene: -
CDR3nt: TGTGCCAGCAGTGAAGGGATTACGCCGGGATACGTGCAGTACTTC
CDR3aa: CASSEGITPGYVQYF

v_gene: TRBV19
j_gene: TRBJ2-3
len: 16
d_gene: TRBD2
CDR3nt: TGTGCCAGTAGAACTAGCGGGAGTTTGGGCACAGATACGCAGTATTTT
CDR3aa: CASRTSGSLGTDTQYF

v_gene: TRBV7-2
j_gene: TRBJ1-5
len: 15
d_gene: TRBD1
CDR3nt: TGTGCCAGCAGCTTAGACAGGGGGCAGTATCAGCCCCAGCATTTT
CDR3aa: CASSLDRGQYQPQHF

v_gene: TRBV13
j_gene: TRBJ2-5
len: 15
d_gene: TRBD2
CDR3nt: TGTGCCAGCAGCAGACTAGCGGGAGATAGGGAGACCCAGTACTTC
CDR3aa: CASSRLAGDRETQYF